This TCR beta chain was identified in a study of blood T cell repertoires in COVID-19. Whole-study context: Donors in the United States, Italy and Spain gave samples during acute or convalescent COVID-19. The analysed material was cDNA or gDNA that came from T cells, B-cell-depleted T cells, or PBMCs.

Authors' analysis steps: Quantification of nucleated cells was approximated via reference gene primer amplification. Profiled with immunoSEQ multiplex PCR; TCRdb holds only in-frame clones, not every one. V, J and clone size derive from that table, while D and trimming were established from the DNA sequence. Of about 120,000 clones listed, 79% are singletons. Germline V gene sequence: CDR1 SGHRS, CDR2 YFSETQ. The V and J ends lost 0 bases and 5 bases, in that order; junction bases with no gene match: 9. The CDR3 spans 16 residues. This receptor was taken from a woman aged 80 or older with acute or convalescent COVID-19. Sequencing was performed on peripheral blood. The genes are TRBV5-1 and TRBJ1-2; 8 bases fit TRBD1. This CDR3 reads CASSLDPQGAGYGYTF. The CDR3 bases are TGCGCCAGCAGCTTGGACCCCCAGGGGGCTGGGTATGGCTACACCTTC. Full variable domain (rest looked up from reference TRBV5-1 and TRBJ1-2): KAGVTQTPRYLIKTRGQQVTLSCSPISGHRSVSWYQQTPGQGLQFLFEYFSETQRNKGNFPGRFSGRQFSNSRSEMNVSTLELGDSALYLCASSLDPQGAGYGYTFGSGTRLTVV.